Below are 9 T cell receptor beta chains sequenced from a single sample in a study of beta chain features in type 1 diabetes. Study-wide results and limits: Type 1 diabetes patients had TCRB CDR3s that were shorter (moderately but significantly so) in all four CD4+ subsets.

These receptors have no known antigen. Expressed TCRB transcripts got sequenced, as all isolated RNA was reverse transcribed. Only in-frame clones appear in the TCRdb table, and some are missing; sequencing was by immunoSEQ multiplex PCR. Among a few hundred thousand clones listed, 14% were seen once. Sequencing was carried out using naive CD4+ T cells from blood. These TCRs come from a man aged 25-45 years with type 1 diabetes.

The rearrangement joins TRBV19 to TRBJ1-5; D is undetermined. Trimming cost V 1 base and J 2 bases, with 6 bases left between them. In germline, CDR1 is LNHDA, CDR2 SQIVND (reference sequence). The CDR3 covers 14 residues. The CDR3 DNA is TGTGCCAGTAGTATAGTGCAGGGCAATCAGCCCCAGCATTTT. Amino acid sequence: CASSIVQGNQPQHF.

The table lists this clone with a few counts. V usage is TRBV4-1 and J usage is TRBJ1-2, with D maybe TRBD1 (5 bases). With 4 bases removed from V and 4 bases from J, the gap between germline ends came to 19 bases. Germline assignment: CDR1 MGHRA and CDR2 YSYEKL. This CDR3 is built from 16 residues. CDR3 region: CASSPEGTGTLYGYTF. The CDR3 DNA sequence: TGCGCCAGCAGCCCCGAAGGAACAGGCACCCTCTATGGCTACACCTTC.

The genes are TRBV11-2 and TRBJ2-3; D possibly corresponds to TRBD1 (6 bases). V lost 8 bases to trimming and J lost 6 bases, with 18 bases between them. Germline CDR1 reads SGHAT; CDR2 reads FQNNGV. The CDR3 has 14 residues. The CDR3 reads CASLLGAVQDTQYF. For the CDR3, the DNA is TGTGCCAGCCTTTTGGGGGCGGTTCAGGATACGCAGTATTTT.

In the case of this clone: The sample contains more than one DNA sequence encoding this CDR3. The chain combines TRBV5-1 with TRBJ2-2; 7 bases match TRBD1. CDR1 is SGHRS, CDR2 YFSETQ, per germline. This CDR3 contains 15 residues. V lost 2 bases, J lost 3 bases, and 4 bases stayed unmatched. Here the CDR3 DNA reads TGCGCCAGCAGCTTAGGAACAGGGGACACCGGGGAGCTGTTTTTT. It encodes CASSLGTGDTGELFF.

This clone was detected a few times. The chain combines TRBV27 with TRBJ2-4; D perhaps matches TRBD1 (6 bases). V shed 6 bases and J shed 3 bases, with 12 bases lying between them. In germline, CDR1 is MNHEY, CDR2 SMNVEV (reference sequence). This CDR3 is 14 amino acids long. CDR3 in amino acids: CASRDSGNKNIQYF. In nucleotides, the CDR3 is TGTGCCAGCAGGGACAGTGGAAACAAAAACATTCAGTACTTC.

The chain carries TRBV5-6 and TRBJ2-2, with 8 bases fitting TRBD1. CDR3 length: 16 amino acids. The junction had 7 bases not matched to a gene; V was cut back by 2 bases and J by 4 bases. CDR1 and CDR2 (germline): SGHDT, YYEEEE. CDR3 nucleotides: TGTGCCAGCAGCTTAATTGACAGGGGAGCCACCGGGGAGCTGTTTTTT. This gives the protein CASSLIDRGATGELFF.

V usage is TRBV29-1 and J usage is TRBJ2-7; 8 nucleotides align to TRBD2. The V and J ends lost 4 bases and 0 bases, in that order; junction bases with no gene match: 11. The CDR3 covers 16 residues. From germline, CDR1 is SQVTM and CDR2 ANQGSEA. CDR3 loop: CSVGSSGAPSSYEQYF. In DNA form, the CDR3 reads TGCAGCGTTGGAAGTAGCGGGGCACCGAGCTCCTACGAGCAGTACTTC.

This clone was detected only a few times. For the CDR3, the DNA is TGTGCCTGGAGTCCCCCCCGGGGGCTAGCGGGGGGCTACCAAGAGACCCAGTACTTC. It yields the protein CAWSPPRGLAGGYQETQYF. The V gene is TRBV30, the J gene TRBJ2-5; 11 bases line up with TRBD2. Germline V CDR1 and CDR2: GTSNPN, SVGIG (reference sequence). The CDR3 totals 19 residues. V lost 2 bases to trimming and J lost 0 bases; unmatched junction nucleotides: 14.

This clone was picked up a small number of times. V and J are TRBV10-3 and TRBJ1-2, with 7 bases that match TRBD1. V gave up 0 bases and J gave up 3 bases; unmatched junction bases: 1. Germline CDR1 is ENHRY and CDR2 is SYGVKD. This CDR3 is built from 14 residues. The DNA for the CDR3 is TGTGCCATCAGTGAGTCTACAGGGGACTATGGCTACACCTTC. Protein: CAISESTGDYGYTF.